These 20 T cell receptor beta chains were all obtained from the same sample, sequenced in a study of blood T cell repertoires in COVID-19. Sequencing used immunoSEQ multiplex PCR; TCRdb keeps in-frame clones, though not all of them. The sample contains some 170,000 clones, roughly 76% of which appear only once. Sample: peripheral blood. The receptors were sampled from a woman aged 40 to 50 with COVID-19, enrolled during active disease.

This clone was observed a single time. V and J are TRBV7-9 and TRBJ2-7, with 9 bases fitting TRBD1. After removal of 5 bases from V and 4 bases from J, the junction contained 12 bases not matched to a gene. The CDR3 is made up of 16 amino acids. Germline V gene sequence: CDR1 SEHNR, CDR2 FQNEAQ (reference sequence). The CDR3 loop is CASSPHRGRGEYEQYF. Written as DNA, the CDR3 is TGTGCCAGCAGCCCCCACAGGGGGCGCGGTGAATACGAGCAGTACTTC.

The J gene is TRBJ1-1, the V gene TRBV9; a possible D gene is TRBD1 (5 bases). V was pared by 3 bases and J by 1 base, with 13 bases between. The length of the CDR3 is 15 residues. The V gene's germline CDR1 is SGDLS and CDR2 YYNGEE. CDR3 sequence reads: CASSGRGTGNTEAFF. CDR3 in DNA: TGTGCCAGCAGCGGGCGGGGGACGGGGAACACTGAAGCTTTCTTT.

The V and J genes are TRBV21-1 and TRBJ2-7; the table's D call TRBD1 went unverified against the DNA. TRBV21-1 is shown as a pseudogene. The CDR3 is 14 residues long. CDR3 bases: TGTGCCATAAAACAGGACCGGGCGGAATACGAGCAGTACTTC. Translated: CAIKQDRAEYEQYF.

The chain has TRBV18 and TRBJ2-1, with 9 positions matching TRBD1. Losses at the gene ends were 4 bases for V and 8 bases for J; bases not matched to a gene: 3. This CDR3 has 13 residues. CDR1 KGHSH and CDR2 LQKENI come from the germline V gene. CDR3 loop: CASSLTGGDEQFF. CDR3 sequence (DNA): TGTGCCAGCTCACTGACAGGGGGGGATGAGCAGTTCTTC.

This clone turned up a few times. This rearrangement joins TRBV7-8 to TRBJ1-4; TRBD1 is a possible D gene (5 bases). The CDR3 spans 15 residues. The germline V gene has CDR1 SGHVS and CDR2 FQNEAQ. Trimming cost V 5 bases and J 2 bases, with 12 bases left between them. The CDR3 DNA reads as TGTGCCAGCAGCCCCAATCGGGGGACTAATGAAAAACTGTTTTTT. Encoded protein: CASSPNRGTNEKLFF.

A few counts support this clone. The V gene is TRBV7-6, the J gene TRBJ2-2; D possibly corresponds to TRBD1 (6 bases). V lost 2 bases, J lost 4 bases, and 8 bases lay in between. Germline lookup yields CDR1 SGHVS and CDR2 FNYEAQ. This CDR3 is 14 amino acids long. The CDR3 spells CASSLIGGTGELFF. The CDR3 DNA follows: TGTGCCAGCAGCTTAATAGGGGGCACCGGGGAGCTGTTTTTT.

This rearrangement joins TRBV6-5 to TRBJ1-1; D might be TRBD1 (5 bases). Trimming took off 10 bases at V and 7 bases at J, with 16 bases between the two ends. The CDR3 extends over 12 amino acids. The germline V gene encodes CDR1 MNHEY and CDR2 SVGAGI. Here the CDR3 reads CATRTRGGEAFF. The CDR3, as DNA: TGTGCCACCAGGACACGTGGAGGTGAAGCTTTCTTT.

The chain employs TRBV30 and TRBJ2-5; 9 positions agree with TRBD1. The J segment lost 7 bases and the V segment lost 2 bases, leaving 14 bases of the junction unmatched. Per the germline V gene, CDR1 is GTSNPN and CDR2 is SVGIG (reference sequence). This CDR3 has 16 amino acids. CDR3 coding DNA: TGTGCCTGGAGTTTTGCCGGGACAGGGACCATGGGGACCCAGTACTTC. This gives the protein CAWSFAGTGTMGTQYF.

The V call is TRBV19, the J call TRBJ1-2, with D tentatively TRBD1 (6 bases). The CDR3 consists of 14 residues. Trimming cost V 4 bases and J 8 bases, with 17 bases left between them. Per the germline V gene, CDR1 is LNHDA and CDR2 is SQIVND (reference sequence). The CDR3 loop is CASSRGGSARGYTF. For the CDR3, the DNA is TGTGCCAGTAGTAGAGGGGGATCGGCTCGGGGCTACACCTTC.

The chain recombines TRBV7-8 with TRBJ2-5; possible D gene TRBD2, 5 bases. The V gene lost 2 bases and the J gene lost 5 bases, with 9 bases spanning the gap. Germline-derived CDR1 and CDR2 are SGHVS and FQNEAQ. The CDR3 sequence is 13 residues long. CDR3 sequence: CASSLSGWETQYF. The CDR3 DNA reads TGTGCCAGCAGCTTATCGGGATGGGAGACCCAGTACTTC. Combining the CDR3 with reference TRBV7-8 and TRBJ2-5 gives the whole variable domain GAGVSQSPRYKVAKRGQDVALRCDPISGHVSLFWYQQALGQGPEFLTYFQNEAQLDKSGLPSDRFFAERPEGSVSTLKIQRTQQEDSAVYLCASSLSGWETQYFGPGTRLLVL.

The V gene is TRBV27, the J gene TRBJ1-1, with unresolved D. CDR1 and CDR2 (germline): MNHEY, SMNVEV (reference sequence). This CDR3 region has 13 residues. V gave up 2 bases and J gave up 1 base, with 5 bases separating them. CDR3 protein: CASSLIRNTEAFF. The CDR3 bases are TGTGCCAGCAGTTTAATCAGGAACACTGAAGCTTTCTTT.

The CDR3 sequence is CASSFRGPSGELFF. Written as DNA, the CDR3 is TGTGCCAGCAGCTTCAGGGGGCCCTCCGGGGAGCTGTTTTTT. The genes are TRBV7-8 and TRBJ2-2; 8 positions agree with TRBD1. Germline V gene data show CDR1 as SGHVS and CDR2 as FQNEAQ. The CDR3 has 14 amino acids. J gave up 6 bases and V 3 bases, and 3 bases lay outside the gene matches. The whole variable domain, remainder taken from reference TRBV7-8 and TRBJ2-2, is GAGVSQSPRYKVAKRGQDVALRCDPISGHVSLFWYQQALGQGPEFLTYFQNEAQLDKSGLPSDRFFAERPEGSVSTLKIQRTQQEDSAVYLCASSFRGPSGELFFGEGSRLTVL.

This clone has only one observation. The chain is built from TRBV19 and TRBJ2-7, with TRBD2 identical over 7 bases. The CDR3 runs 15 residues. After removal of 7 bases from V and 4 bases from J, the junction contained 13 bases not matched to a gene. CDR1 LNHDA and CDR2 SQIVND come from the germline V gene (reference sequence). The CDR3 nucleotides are TGTGCCAGTACCATTAATCCCTTCGGGGGGTACGAGCAGTACGTC. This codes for CASTINPFGGYEQYV.

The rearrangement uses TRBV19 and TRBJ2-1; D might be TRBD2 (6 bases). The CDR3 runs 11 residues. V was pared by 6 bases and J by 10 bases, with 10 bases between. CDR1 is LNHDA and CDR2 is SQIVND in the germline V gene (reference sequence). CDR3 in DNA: TGTGCCAGTAGCCGAGGACTAGAGCAGTTCTTC. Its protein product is CASSRGLEQFF.

This CDR3 is CASSYRGARGNEQFF. CDR3 coding DNA: TGTGCCAGCAGTTACCGGGGGGCCCGAGGAAATGAGCAGTTCTTC. The chain couples TRBV6-5 to TRBJ2-1, with D possibly matching TRBD2 (7 bases). The germline CDR1 and CDR2 sequences are MNHEY and SVGAGI. There are 15 residues in the CDR3. The ends were cut back, 2 bases at V and 7 bases at J, with 15 bases in the middle.

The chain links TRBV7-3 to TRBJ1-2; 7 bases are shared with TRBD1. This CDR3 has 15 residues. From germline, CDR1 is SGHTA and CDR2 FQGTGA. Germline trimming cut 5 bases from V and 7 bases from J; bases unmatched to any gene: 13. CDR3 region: CASSLPGQPPSGYTF. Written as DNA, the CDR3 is TGTGCCAGCAGCCTTCCGGGACAGCCGCCCTCTGGCTACACCTTC.

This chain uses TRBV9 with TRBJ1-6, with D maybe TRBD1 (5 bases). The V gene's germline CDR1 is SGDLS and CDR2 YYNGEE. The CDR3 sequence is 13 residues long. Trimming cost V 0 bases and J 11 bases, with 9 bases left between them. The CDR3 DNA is TGTGCCAGCAGCGTAGAATCAGGGACACCCCTCCACTTT. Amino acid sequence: CASSVESGTPLHF.

The CDR3 DNA follows: TGTGCCTGGATAGCGGGAGGGCCGGGTGAGCAGTTCTTC. As protein: CAWIAGGPGEQFF. The rearrangement joins TRBV30 to TRBJ2-1, with TRBD2 identical over 11 bases. Germline V gene lookup returns CDR1 GTSNPN and CDR2 SVGIG (reference sequence). The CDR3 sequence is 13 residues long. The V gene end was trimmed by 4 bases and the J gene end by 9 bases; junction bases not matched to a gene: 5.

CDR3 sequence: CAWSPFDEQFF. The CDR3 nucleotides are TGTGCCTGGAGTCCTTTCGATGAGCAGTTCTTC. V is TRBV30 and J is TRBJ2-1; no reliable D call. This CDR3 has 11 residues. Germline V gene sequence: CDR1 GTSNPN, CDR2 SVGIG (reference sequence). With 2 bases removed from V and 8 bases from J, the gap between germline ends came to 7 bases.

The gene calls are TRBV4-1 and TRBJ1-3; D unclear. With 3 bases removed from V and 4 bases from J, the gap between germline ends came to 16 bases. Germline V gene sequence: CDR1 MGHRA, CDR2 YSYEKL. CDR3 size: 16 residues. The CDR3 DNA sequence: TGCGCCAGCAGCCAGACGGGAACTGTCGGGGGAAACACCATATATTTT. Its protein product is CASSQTGTVGGNTIYF.